This T cell receptor beta chain was captured in a study of post-analysis software for immune sequencing data. The TCR beta cDNA libraries contained unique molecular identifiers. One entry per CDR3 protein results from TCRdb running MiXCR on the PCR reads. The sample consists of a few hundred thousand distinct CDR3 sequences, approximately 39% of them appearing once. Overall study results and limits: Patients showed TRBV5-6, TRBV5-1 and TRBV20-1 among four to six TRBV segments more frequent than in controls.

The CDR3 is made up of 15 amino acids. Per the germline V gene, CDR1 is KGHSH and CDR2 is LQKENI. V lost 3 bases and J 6 bases, leaving 15 bases between the germline ends. Comment on this clonotype: The antigen is not known.

Material for sequencing was blood. The TCR was taken from a girl aged 2-9 years with multiple sclerosis. The chain has TRBV18 and TRBJ2-1; TRBD2 is a possible D gene (6 bases). The CDR3 is CASSPGSGVGNEQFF. CDR3 in DNA: TGTGCCAGCTCACCCGGTTCGGGGGTGGGCAATGAGCAGTTCTTC. The variable domain in full, completed from reference TRBV18 and TRBJ2-1, reads NAGVMQNPRHLVRRRGQEARLRCSPMKGHSHVYWYRQLPEEGLKFMVYLQKENIIDESGMPKERFSAEFPKEGPSILRIQQVVRGDSAAYFCASSPGSGVGNEQFFGPGTRLTVL.